This T cell receptor beta chain was sequenced in a study of shared clonotypes between healthy human individuals. Notes on the study in general: Non-shared clonotypes were found to have lower generation probabilities than the clonotypes that were shared by all four of the sorted-subset donors. Specimens sampled were limited to blood, with tissue repertoires likely differing.

For this clone: The antigen is unknown.

Profiling relied on immunoSEQ multiplex PCR, and the TCRdb table lists in-frame clones only, not all of them. The sample has hundreds of thousands of clones, around 96% seen once; the top ten hold approximately 0.12%. Naive CD8 cells were CD45RO-negative, positively selected for CCR7, excluding terminally differentiated effector memory CD45RA+ cells. The CDR3 is 16 amino acids. The V end was cut by 10 bases, the J end by 3 bases, with 25 bases between. From germline, CDR1 is PRHDT and CDR2 FYEKMQ (reference sequence). Sequenced sample: naive CD8+ T cells sorted from blood. This clonotype originated in a woman in her twenties or thirties in good health. The rearrangement links TRBV13 to TRBJ2-7, with D perhaps being TRBD1 or TRBD2 (5 bases each). This CDR3 is CAISRPPGTTNYEQYF. CDR3 nucleotides: TGTGCCATCTCCCGGCCCCCCGGGACCACAAACTACGAGCAGTACTTC.